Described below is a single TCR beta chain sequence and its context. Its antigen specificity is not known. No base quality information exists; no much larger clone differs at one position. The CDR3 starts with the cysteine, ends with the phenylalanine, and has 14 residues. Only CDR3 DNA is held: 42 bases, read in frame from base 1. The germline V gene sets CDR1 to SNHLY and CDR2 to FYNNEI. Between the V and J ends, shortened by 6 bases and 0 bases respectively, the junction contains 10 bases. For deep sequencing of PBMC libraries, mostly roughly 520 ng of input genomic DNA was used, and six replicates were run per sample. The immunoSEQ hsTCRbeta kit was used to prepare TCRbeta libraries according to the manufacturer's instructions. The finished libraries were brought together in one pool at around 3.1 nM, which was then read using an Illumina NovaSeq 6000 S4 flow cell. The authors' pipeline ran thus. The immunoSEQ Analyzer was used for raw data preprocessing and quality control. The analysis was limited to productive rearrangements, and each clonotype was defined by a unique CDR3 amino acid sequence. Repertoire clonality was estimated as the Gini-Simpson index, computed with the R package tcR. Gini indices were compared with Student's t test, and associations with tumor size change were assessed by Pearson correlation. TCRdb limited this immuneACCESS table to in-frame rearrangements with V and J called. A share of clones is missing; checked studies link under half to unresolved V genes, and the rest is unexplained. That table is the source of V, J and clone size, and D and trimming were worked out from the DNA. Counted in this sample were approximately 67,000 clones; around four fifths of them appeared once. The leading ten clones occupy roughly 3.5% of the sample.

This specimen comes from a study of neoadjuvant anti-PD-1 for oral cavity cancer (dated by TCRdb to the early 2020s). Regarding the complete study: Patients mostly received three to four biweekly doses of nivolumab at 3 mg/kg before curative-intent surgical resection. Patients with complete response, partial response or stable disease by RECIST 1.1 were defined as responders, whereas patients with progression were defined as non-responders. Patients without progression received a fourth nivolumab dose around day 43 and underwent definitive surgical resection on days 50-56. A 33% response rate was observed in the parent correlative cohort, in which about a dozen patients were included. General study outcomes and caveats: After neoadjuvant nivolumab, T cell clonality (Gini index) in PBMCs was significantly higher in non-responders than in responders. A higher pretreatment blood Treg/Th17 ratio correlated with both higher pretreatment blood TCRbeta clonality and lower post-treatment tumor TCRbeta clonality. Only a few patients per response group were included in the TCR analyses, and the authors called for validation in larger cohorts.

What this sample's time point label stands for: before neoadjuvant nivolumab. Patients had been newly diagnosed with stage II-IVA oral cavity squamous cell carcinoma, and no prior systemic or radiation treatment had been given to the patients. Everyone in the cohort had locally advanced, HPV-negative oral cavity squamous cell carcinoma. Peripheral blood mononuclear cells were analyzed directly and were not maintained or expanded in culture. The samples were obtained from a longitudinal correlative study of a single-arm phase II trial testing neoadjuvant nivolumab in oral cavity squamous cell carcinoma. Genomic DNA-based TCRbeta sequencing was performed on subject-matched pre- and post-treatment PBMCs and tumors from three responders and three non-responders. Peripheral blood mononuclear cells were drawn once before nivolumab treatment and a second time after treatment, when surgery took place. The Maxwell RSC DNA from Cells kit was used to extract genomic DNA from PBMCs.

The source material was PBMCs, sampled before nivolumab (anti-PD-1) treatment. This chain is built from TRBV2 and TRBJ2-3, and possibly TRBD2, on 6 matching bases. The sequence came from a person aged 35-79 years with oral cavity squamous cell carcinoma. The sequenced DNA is TGTGCCAGCAGGTTAGCGGATAGCACAGATACGCAGTATTTT. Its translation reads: CASRLADSTDTQYF.